This TCR beta chain was captured by sequencing in a study of response to subunit inactivated influenza vaccine. In this sample, this clonotype turned up many times. TCRdb reprocessed the RT-PCR reads via MiXCR and lists one record per CDR3 protein. The sample holds fewer than 600,000 distinct CDR3 sequences, about 7.2% seen once. The receptor was derived from a man aged 45-69 years who received an inactivated influenza vaccine. The source material was PBMCs from blood, sampled about 23 months after vaccination.

The CDR3 DNA sequence: TGTGCCAGCAGCTGGGGCTCCACAGATACGCAGTATTTT. It encodes CASSWGSTDTQYF. V gene TRBV28 combines with J gene TRBJ2-3, with D maybe TRBD1 (5 bases). Germline CDR1 and CDR2: MDHEN and SYDVKM. CDR3 length equals 13 residues. Trimming pared 6 bases from V and 2 bases from J, leaving 9 bases between.